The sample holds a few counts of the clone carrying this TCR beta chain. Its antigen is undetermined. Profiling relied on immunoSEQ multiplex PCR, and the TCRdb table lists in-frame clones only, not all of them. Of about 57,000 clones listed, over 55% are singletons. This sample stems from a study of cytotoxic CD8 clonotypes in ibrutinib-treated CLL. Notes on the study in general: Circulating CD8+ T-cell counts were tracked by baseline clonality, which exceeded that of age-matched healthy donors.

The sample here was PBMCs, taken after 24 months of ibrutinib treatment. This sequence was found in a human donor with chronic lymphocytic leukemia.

The CDR3 is CASRSPDRDTEAFF. In DNA, the CDR3 is TGTGCCAGCCGCTCCCCGGACAGGGACACTGAAGCTTTCTTT. This chain uses TRBV27 with TRBJ1-1, with 8 bases that match TRBD1. CDR1 is MNHEY and CDR2 is SMNVEV in the germline V gene (reference sequence). V lost 8 bases to trimming and J lost 3 bases; unmatched junction nucleotides: 8. The CDR3 totals 14 residues.